These 25 T cell receptor beta chains were all obtained from the same sample, sequenced in a study of OX40 agonist ivuxolimab in advanced cancers. The method was the immunoSEQ multiplex PCR assay. TCRdb mirrors the immuneACCESS table, restricted to in-frame sequences. Some clones are absent from its copies; in checked studies, under half trace to an unresolved V gene, and the reason for the others is unknown. This sample holds 55,000 to 70,000 clones; roughly 80% were observed only once. The ten biggest clones cover 3% to 4.5% of the sample. This specimen was CD4+ or CD8+ T cells sorted from blood, taken in a trial of the OX40 agonist ivuxolimab. The receptors come from an adult with an advanced solid tumor such as melanoma, head and neck, liver or kidney cancer.

The chain employs TRBV5-1 and TRBJ2-5; TRBD2 agrees at 15 bases. Germline V CDR1 and CDR2: SGHRS, YFSETQ. The length of the CDR3 is 16 residues. The J segment lost 5 bases and the V segment lost 4 bases, leaving 6 bases of the junction unmatched. CDR3 in DNA: TGCGCCAGCAGCATAATGGGACTAGCGGGAGGTGAGACCCAGTACTTC. It translates to CASSIMGLAGGETQYF. Using reference TRBV5-1 and TRBJ2-5 for the parts outside the CDR3, the full variable domain is KAGVTQTPRYLIKTRGQQVTLSCSPISGHRSVSWYQQTPGQGLQFLFEYFSETQRNKGNFPGRFSGRQFSNSRSEMNVSTLELGDSALYLCASSIMGLAGGETQYFGPGTRLLVL.

The CDR3 nucleotides read TGTGCCAGCAGCTTAGCCACAGCATTTGGCAGCAATCAGCCCCAGCATTTT. It is translated as CASSLATAFGSNQPQHF. The genes are TRBV7-8 and TRBJ1-5; no reliable D call. Trimming cost V 0 bases and J 1 base, with 13 bases left between them. The germline CDR1 and CDR2 sequences are SGHVS and FQNEAQ. This CDR3 spans 17 amino acids.

The J gene is TRBJ2-1, the V gene TRBV7-9; 7 bases align to TRBD1. The trim removed 5 bases at V and 10 bases at J, leaving 8 bases unmatched. CDR1 SEHNR and CDR2 FQNEAQ come from the germline V gene (reference sequence). The CDR3 runs 13 residues. The CDR3 sequence is CASSPGQAVEQFF. CDR3 nucleotides: TGTGCCAGCAGCCCTGGACAGGCGGTGGAGCAGTTCTTC.

This clone has only one observation. The chain has TRBV7-9 and TRBJ2-7, with 10 positions matching TRBD1. V trimming: 5 bases; J trimming: 7 bases; junction bases outside the gene matches: 11. The length of the CDR3 is 15 residues. CDR1 is SEHNR and CDR2 is FQNEAQ in the germline V gene (reference sequence). CDR3 sequence (DNA): TGTGCCAGCAGCCGCCTGGGGGACAGGGGCATAGAGCAGTACTTC. It yields the protein CASSRLGDRGIEQYF.

The chain recombines TRBV6-6 with TRBJ2-7; no firm D call. The V and J ends lost 0 bases and 6 bases respectively, with 12 bases between them. The CDR3 consists of 14 residues. Looked up from germline, CDR1 is MNHNY and CDR2 is SVGAGI (reference sequence). The CDR3 region is CASSYSASLREQYF. CDR3 DNA sequence: TGTGCCAGCAGTTACTCGGCTAGTCTACGCGAGCAGTACTTC.

The rearrangement joins TRBV19 to TRBJ1-5; D is uncertain. CDR3 length: 15 amino acids. CDR1 is LNHDA, CDR2 SQIVND, per germline (reference sequence). Trimming stripped 3 bases from V and 4 bases from J, with 13 bases between. The CDR3 DNA is TGTGCCAGTAGTATTATGGGGTTAAGAAATCAGCCCCAGCATTTT. Encoded protein: CASSIMGLRNQPQHF.

The chain couples TRBV12-5 to TRBJ2-2; no firm D call. CDR1 is LGHNT and CDR2 is FRNRAP in the germline V gene. The CDR3 length is 15 residues. The germline V and J ends were trimmed by 0 bases and 5 bases, with 10 bases remaining between them. The CDR3 DNA follows: TGTGCTAGTGGTTTGGTCCAAGGTGTGACCGGGGAGCTGTTTTTT. It is translated as CASGLVQGVTGELFF.

The CDR3 sequence: CASSQGSHNSYEQYF. CDR3 nucleotides: TGCGCCAGCAGCCAAGGTTCGCACAACTCCTACGAGCAGTACTTC. This chain uses TRBV4-1 with TRBJ2-5; no clear D. The DNA end lines up better with TRBJ2-7; the J call may be wrong. This CDR3 region has 15 residues. Germline CDR1 reads MGHRA; CDR2 reads YSYEKL.

The V gene is TRBV30, the J gene TRBJ2-1; D call uncertain. V lost 3 bases and J 9 bases, leaving 15 bases between the germline ends. The CDR3 is made up of 13 amino acids. CDR1 GTSNPN and CDR2 SVGIG come from the germline V gene (reference sequence). DNA of the CDR3: TGTGCCTGGAGCTTACTACGTCCCGGTGAGCAGTTCTTC. The encoded protein is CAWSLLRPGEQFF.

The chain carries TRBV6-5 and TRBJ1-1; D remains unclear. The CDR3 covers 12 residues. The V gene lost 2 bases and the J gene lost 7 bases, with 8 bases spanning the gap. Per the germline V gene, CDR1 is MNHEY and CDR2 is SVGAGI. The CDR3 spells CASSYLKGEAFF. The CDR3 DNA is TGTGCCAGCAGTTACCTTAAGGGTGAAGCTTTCTTT.

The chain employs TRBV4-3 and TRBJ1-2, with TRBD1 matching 10 bases. The CDR3 has 14 residues. Germline values: CDR1 LGHNA, CDR2 YSLEER. Trimming cost V 4 bases and J 8 bases; bases outside gene matches: 7. This chain's CDR3 is CASSLGTGVGGYTF. The CDR3 DNA reads as TGCGCCAGCAGCCTCGGGACAGGGGTTGGGGGCTACACCTTC.

V is TRBV11-1 and J is TRBJ1-1; 7 nucleotides line up with TRBD1. The CDR3 runs to 14 residues. Germline CDR1 is SGHAT and CDR2 is FQDESV (reference sequence). V lost 4 bases, J lost 1 base, and 3 bases stayed unmatched. CDR3 DNA sequence: TGTGCCAGCAGCTGGACAGGAGGGAACACTGAAGCTTTCTTT. Translating it yields CASSWTGGNTEAFF.

The rearrangement links TRBV7-9 to TRBJ2-3; D not resolved. Germline CDR1 and CDR2: SEHNR and FQNEAQ (reference sequence). Deletions cut 5 bases from V and 2 bases from J, with 14 bases between. The CDR3 has 15 amino acids. Here the CDR3 reads CASSPTTETTDTQYF. CDR3 nucleotides: TGTGCCAGCAGCCCAACGACTGAGACCACAGATACGCAGTATTTT.

The gene calls are TRBV28 and TRBJ1-1, with D uncertain. CDR3 size: 13 residues. Between the trimmed V and J ends, which lost 2 bases and 6 bases, there was a span of 10 bases. Germline values: CDR1 MDHEN, CDR2 SYDVKM. The CDR3 DNA sequence: TGTGCCAGCAGTTTAGGTTCGTGGGCTGAAGCTTTCTTT. Amino acid sequence: CASSLGSWAEAFF. Looking up the rest from reference TRBV28 and TRBJ1-1 gives the full variable domain: DVKVTQSSRYLVKRTGEKVFLECVQDMDHENMFWYRQDPGLGLRLIYFSYDVKMKEKGDIPEGYSVSREKKERFSLILESASTNQTSMYLCASSLGSWAEAFFGQGTRLTVV.

The rearrangement links TRBV5-1 to TRBJ2-5; 8 bases map to TRBD2. Germline V gene data show CDR1 as SGHRS and CDR2 as YFSETQ. V was pared by 2 bases and J by 1 base, with 4 bases of the junction left unmatched. This CDR3 has 15 amino acids. The CDR3 nucleotides are TGCGCCAGCAGCTTCGCGGGAGGCCGCCAAGAGACCCAGTACTTC. Amino acids: CASSFAGGRQETQYF.

As regards this clone: Its ends do not fully match the called genes, so a read error is possible. V is TRBV7-7 and J is TRBJ2-7, with 11 bases that match TRBD1. The CDR3 is 15 residues long. Germline CDR1 is SSHAT and CDR2 is FNYEAQ (reference sequence). CDR3 in DNA: TGTGCTAGCAGCTTAGGGACAGGGGGGGACTACGAGCAGTACTTC. It yields the protein CASSLGTGGDYEQYF.

CDR3 sequence (DNA): TGTGCCAGCAGCTCCCGGGACAGGAGCCCCTCTGGGGCCAACGTCCTGACTTTC. Its protein product is CASSSRDRSPSGANVLTF. The chain carries TRBV7-6 and TRBJ2-6; 8 nucleotides align to TRBD1. CDR1 is SGHVS and CDR2 is FNYEAQ in the germline V gene. The CDR3 runs to 18 residues. V shed 4 bases, J shed 0 bases, and the junction held 8 bases outside the gene matches.

V usage is TRBV28 and J usage is TRBJ1-4; 8 bases align to TRBD1. The germline gives CDR1 MDHEN, CDR2 SYDVKM. After removal of 5 bases from V and 0 bases from J, the junction contained 8 bases not matched to a gene. The CDR3 is 17 amino acids. The CDR3 sequence: CASSDRGQRATNEKLFF. The CDR3 DNA follows: TGTGCCAGCAGTGACAGGGGCCAACGCGCAACTAATGAAAAACTGTTTTTT. The complete variable domain, with remaining parts taken from reference TRBV28 and TRBJ1-4, reads DVKVTQSSRYLVKRTGEKVFLECVQDMDHENMFWYRQDPGLGLRLIYFSYDVKMKEKGDIPEGYSVSREKKERFSLILESASTNQTSMYLCASSDRGQRATNEKLFFGSGTQLSVL.

This clone is a singleton in its sample. The chain employs TRBV28 and TRBJ2-6; D is unresolved. Trimming pared 3 bases from V and 0 bases from J, leaving 6 bases between. Germline values: CDR1 MDHEN, CDR2 SYDVKM. The CDR3 runs to 15 residues. CDR3 protein: CASSFYISGANVLTF. Here the CDR3 DNA reads TGTGCCAGCAGTTTTTACATCTCTGGGGCCAACGTCCTGACTTTC.

The J gene is TRBJ1-1, the V gene TRBV5-1; D is undetermined. V was shortened by 3 bases and J by 3 bases, with 15 bases between the two germline ends. The length of the CDR3 is 15 residues. CDR1 is SGHRS and CDR2 is YFSETQ in the germline V gene. The CDR3, as DNA: TGCGCCAGCAGCTCAAGCGTAAGGACGGACACTGAAGCTTTCTTT. This sequence encodes CASSSSVRTDTEAFF.

The rearrangement uses TRBV6-5 and TRBJ2-7; D is unresolved. This CDR3 spans 13 amino acids. Deletions cut 2 bases from V and 3 bases from J, with 8 bases between. Germline V gene lookup returns CDR1 MNHEY and CDR2 SVGAGI. This CDR3 is CASSYMGNYEQYF. The CDR3 region has the DNA TGTGCCAGCAGTTACATGGGTAACTACGAGCAGTACTTC.

This clone was detected only once. This sequence joins TRBV28 and TRBJ2-1; D is possibly TRBD2 (5 bases). Germline CDR1 and CDR2: MDHEN and SYDVKM. Trimming took off 5 bases at V and 2 bases at J, with 16 bases between the two ends. This CDR3 has 16 residues. The CDR3 region is CASSAIGDHAYNEQFF. The CDR3 region has the DNA TGTGCCAGCAGTGCAATCGGGGATCATGCCTACAATGAGCAGTTCTTC.

The chain couples TRBV6-5 to TRBJ1-1; tentative D call: TRBD1 (5 bases). This CDR3 region has 12 residues. V was trimmed by 5 bases and J by 7 bases, leaving 11 bases between them. Germline lookup yields CDR1 MNHEY and CDR2 SVGAGI. The CDR3, as DNA: TGTGCCAGCAGTGCAGGGCGTGGTGAAGCTTTCTTT. Its translation is CASSAGRGEAFF.

The J gene is TRBJ1-1, the V gene TRBV30; TRBD1 matches 8 bases. The V segment lost 8 bases and the J segment 2 bases; nucleotides outside the gene matches: 4. The germline V gene has CDR1 GTSNPN and CDR2 SVGIG (reference sequence). The CDR3 spans 12 residues. CDR3 in amino acids: CAGTGDNTEAFF. In DNA form, the CDR3 reads TGTGCCGGGACAGGAGATAACACTGAAGCTTTCTTT.

V usage is TRBV6-1 and J usage is TRBJ2-1; TRBD2 matches at 8 bases. V trimming: 5 bases; J trimming: 5 bases; junction bases outside the gene matches: 8. The CDR3 contains 15 residues. From germline, CDR1 is MNHNS and CDR2 SASEGT. The CDR3: CASSPQAGGNNEQFF. The CDR3, as DNA: TGTGCCAGCAGTCCCCAGGCGGGAGGAAACAATGAGCAGTTCTTC.